This T cell receptor beta chain is drawn from a study of cytomegalovirus exposure and HLA in healthy donors (dated by TCRdb to 2015 to 2018). With regard to the full study: According to an earlier analysis of a few hundred of the donors, some 170 million T cells yielded 95 million to 140 million unique TCR beta sequences and approximately 300 Gb of sequence data. An early release that covered 500 to 800 HLA-typed donors contained approximately 300 gigabases of sequencing data and some 87 million unique TCR sequences. Of the approximately 400 genotyped donors, roughly 80% were placed in the genetic ancestry cluster associated with self-reported Caucasian donors. The study was designed to test whether signatures of past pathogen exposure could be identified by cataloging public T cell receptors. The study used immunosequencing to profile the T cell repertoires of several hundred subjects and linked those repertoires to cytomegalovirus serostatus. A separate validation cohort of approximately 120 different subjects was used in addition to the approximately 700-subject first cohort. To predict cytomegalovirus infection status, the study combined high-throughput TCR immunosequencing, statistical association of individual TCRs with disease status, and machine learning. To study patterns of TCR occurrence, a later analysis re-analyzed previously published TCR beta repertoires from several hundred donors and added high-resolution HLA genotyping. The later analysis used no new phenotypic data to find candidate immune exposures, relying instead on TCR beta sequences and their occurrence across donors. In an earlier analysis of about 590 of the donors, high-throughput TCR beta sequencing was used to judge whether each TCR beta V gene segment behaved as functional or pseudogenic. Alongside the repertoire data, information on donor age, sex, ethnicity and CMV serostatus was compiled. A later genetic analysis took genome-wide SNP genotypes for about 55% of the 666 donors and used that subset as a discovery cohort. All discovery cohort repertoires had been generated using a single sequencing platform. HLA typing included class I and class II loci at four-digit resolution. The number of donors typed differed by locus, with roughly 620-640 for A, B, C, DRB1 and DQB1, around 500 for DQA1, 600 to 610 for DPA1, and around 460 for DPB1. Five DR-DQ haplotypes were treated as single units for association and clustering because of strong linkage in the cohort. Among roughly 400 genotyped donors of the cohort, an average of around 250,000 unique TCR beta nucleotide sequences was sequenced per donor, of which 15% to 20% were non-productive.

Study-wide conclusions, independent of this receptor: Because the 87-base-pair reads could not distinguish some IMGT-functional V segments, including TRBV6-2 and TRBV6-3, those segments were excluded. A later analysis associated approximately 17,000 TCR beta sequences with specific HLA alleles at a false discovery rate of 0.05. A further reported finding was that TCR beta sequences accurately predicted the HLA-A and HLA-B alleles for most subjects in the first cohort. Linkage disequilibrium might explain the correlated functional status among segregating V segments, but an unknown experimental factor could not be ruled out. A total of around 150 TCR beta chains were listed by the study as associated with cytomegalovirus. A cluster of highly shared sequence variants was judged likely to represent a technical artifact of the sequencing pipeline. A later genetic analysis reported fewer N-insertions in productive TCRs among donors in an Asian-associated ancestry cluster than the roughly 700-donor mean. According to the authors, the approach could potentially be generalized to other disease states and immunological phenotypes. Three of the identified cytomegalovirus-associated TCR beta chains were confirmed in vitro to be specific for cytomegalovirus antigens. A later analysis found that TCR association rates varied across HLA loci, with DRB1 alleles showing the most associated TCRs and HLA-C alleles the fewest. Most TCR sequences were seen in very few donors, while some public TCRs were found in many individuals. Roughly uniform sequencing depth across donors was assumed in presence/absence analyses, although this assumption may not hold. The classifier was reported to diagnose cytomegalovirus status with high specificity and sensitivity in both the original cohort and the validation cohort. Broadly in line with IMGT annotations, most TCR beta V segments showed up in productive rearrangements about 90% or about 30% of the time in an earlier analysis of 587 of the donors. When HLA alleles, especially DR and DQ, strongly co-occurred, TCR associations were difficult to assign to individual alleles. HLA typing was unavailable for some donors at each locus, so association tests used only the typed subset. Fewer than 20 rarely observed V segments, including chromosome 9 orphons, were excluded from the earlier analysis of approximately 500 of the donors because counts were too low. A later analysis found that HLA-associated TCR beta chains were more clonally expanded and had lower generation probabilities than equally common non-associated chains. For the cohort, immune exposure information was limited to CMV serostatus. A later analysis found that most CMV-associated TCR beta chains appeared HLA-restricted, with HLA associations seemingly driven largely by CMV exposure. V-gene and J-gene trimming of TCR beta chains was associated with a missense DCLRE1C variant in a later genetic analysis, and the association was replicated in an independent cohort. Only TCR beta chains were sequenced in this cohort, and the absence of alpha or paired-chain data limited detectable features. Several of the top co-occurrence clusters appeared to be linked to parvovirus B19, influenza, CMV and Epstein-Barr virus, according to a later analysis.

As for this clone: Its antigen is unknown. Per-nucleotide qualities are absent, and no much larger clonotype sits a single base away.

The library came from the immunoSEQ multiplex PCR assay. For the multiplex PCR, a mixture combining 60 forward primers for TCR Vbeta segments and 13 reverse primers for TCR Jbeta segments was used. The CDR3 region of rearranged TCR beta genes was amplified from genomic DNA by a multiplex PCR assay. The Illumina HiSeq System was used to sequence the amplified TCR beta libraries as 87-base-pair reads. As for the original processing: In a later analysis, tens of millions of unique TCR beta chains were counted across the approximately 670 repertoires, and approximately 11 million of these chains were shared by at least two donors. A nearest-neighbor algorithm error-corrected the raw reads and collapsed the reads into unique sequences, merging closely related sequences to remove PCR and sequencing errors. Alignment of CDR3 sequences to IMGT reference sequences was used to assign V, D and J gene segments. Each retained sequence needed at least a six-nucleotide match to both a V gene segment and a J gene segment. A rearrangement counted as productive if the CDR3 had no stop codons and remained in frame with V and J, and every other rearrangement counted as non-productive. Following IMGT convention, CDR3 was defined as the stretch from the second conserved V-encoded cysteine to the conserved J-encoded phenylalanine. The earlier analysis of 450 to 750 of the donors excluded any sequence lacking an unambiguous match to a single V gene segment. In an earlier analysis of approximately 500 of the donors, a V segment was called functional when productive rearrangements were above 56.7%, and segregating when the standard deviation between donors exceeded 5%. A statistical classification framework was built for diagnosing cytomegalovirus status from the catalog of TCR beta chain sequences. In a later analysis, V and J genes were assigned by comparing TCR nucleotide sequences against IMGT/GENE-DB human TR gene sequences. In a later analysis, CDR3 sequences and most-parsimonious VDJ recombination scenarios were assigned using the TCRdist pipeline. In a later analysis, each TCR beta chain was defined by its CDR3 amino acid sequence together with its V-gene family, and reads lacking a unique V-gene family were excluded. To address suspected cross-contamination and a sequencing artifact, a later analysis removed approximately 590 highly shared, low-generation-probability nucleotide sequences. In a later analysis, a clonal expansion index was calculated for each public chain from normalized within-repertoire ranks of inferred template counts. In a later analysis, generation probabilities were computed using a VDJ recombination model fitted to out-of-frame rearrangements, and the results were checked against IGoR. Hypergeometric tests were used in a later analysis to score TCR-TCR, TCR-HLA and TCR-CMV co-occurrence, with a repertoire-size bias correction applied to the TCR pairs. False discovery rates were estimated in a later analysis by permuting HLA or CMV assignments 20 times. In a later analysis, co-occurring TCRs were grouped using DBSCAN, and TCRdist sequence similarity was added for clustering within HLA-allele-positive subsets. Repertoires with fewer than 30,000 or more than 120,000 public chains were left out of co-occurrence clustering, as were about five repertoires with anomalous nucleotide sharing. TCRdb provides this immuneACCESS table in a form limited to in-frame rearrangements. Some clones are lacking; in checked studies, under half of them reflect an unresolved V gene, and why the rest are absent is not known. V and J calls plus clone size are reproduced from that table; the DNA served to infer D and trimming. Recorded for this sample are 100,000 to 120,000 clones; 60% to 85% of them occurred a single time. The ten largest clones add up to 1% to 1.5% of the sample.

The cohort comprised around 700 healthy bone marrow donors. All cohort members were sampled while nominally healthy, although unrecorded immune exposures were likely present. The donor was CMV seronegative and was included in the group of several hundred seronegative cohort members. A peripheral blood sample was provided by each donor, and peripheral blood mononuclear cells were used for TCR beta sequencing. Genomic DNA was extracted from the blood cell samples with the Qiagen DNeasy Blood Extraction Kit. V lost 3 bases and J lost 9 bases, and the count of bases not matched to a germline gene is 7. From the cysteine through the phenylalanine, the CDR3 covers 15 amino acids. The retained sequence is limited to the CDR3, 45 bases, with the frame set at the first base. CDR1 MGHRA and CDR2 YSYEKL are derived from the germline V gene.

In this chain, TRBV4-1 is recombined with TRBJ1-6, and 8 bases in between align with TRBD1. The clonotype comes from a woman in her 30s in good health and CMV-seronegative. Material for sequencing was PBMCs. This receptor has the CDR3 CASSHRQGLGSPLHF. Here is the DNA: TGCGCCAGCAGCCACAGACAGGGGTTGGGTTCACCCCTCCACTTT.